Given below is one T cell receptor (beta chain) in context. This entry belongs to a study of cytomegalovirus exposure and HLA in healthy donors. Germline V gives CDR1 MRHNA, CDR2 SNTAGT. The CDR3 is 8 residues long. Trimming shortened V by 7 bases and J by 8 bases, and 0 bases separated the two germline ends. Produced via immunoSEQ multiplex PCR; TCRdb's table is partial and in-frame only. The sample has fewer than 250,000 clones; over 70% are singletons. The chain couples TRBV6-4 to TRBJ2-1, with D unresolved. The receptor was derived from a woman aged 25 to 39 in good health and CMV-seropositive. Material for sequencing was PBMCs. CDR3 sequence: CASNEQFF. CDR3 sequence (DNA): TGTGCCAGCAATGAGCAGTTCTTC.